Included here is one T cell receptor (beta chain) sequence, with context. Antigen specificity is unknown. This sample was included in a study of siplizumab effects on memory and regulatory T cells. Germline V CDR1 and CDR2: SGHVS, FNYEAQ. Trimming removed 5 bases at V and 7 bases at J, with 20 bases between. The CDR3 is 15 residues long. Per sample, 85,000 to 100,000 TCR templates underwent assay. Assay used: immunoSEQ multiplex PCR; TCRdb lists only in-frame clones, some missing. The sample lists roughly 120,000 clones, about 90% occurring once. General study points: Naive T cells seemed more diverse than memory cells; they also seemed major alloresponse contributors. The study did not confirm that proliferating Tregs from siplizumab cultures were suppressive. Just a small share of alloreactive clones was traced back to unstimulated subsets.

This clonotype was obtained from a human donor in good health. The gene calls are TRBV7-6 and TRBJ2-5, with TRBD2 as a possible D gene (7 bases). Sequencing was performed on Tregs sorted from blood. CDR3 in amino acids: CASSPPEGGHGTQYF. The CDR3 DNA sequence: TGTGCCAGCAGCCCCCCTGAGGGGGGGCACGGGACCCAGTACTTC.